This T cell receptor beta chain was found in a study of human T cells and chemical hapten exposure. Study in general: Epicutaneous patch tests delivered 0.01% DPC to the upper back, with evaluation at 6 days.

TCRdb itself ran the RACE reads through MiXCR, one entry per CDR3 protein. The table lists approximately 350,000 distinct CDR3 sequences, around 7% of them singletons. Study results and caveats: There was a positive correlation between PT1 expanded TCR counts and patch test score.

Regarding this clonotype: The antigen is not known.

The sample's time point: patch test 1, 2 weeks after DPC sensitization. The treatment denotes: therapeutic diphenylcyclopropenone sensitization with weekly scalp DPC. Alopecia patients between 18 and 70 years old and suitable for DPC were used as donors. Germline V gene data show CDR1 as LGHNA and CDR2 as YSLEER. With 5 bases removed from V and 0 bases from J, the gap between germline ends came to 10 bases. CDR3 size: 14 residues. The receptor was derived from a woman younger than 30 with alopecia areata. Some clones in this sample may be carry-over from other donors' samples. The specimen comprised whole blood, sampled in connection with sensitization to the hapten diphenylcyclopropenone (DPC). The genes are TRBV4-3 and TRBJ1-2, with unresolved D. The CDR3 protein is CASSMHDTNYGYTF. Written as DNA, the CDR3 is TGCGCCAGCAGCATGCACGATACTAACTATGGCTACACCTTC.